This TCR beta chain originates from a study of CXCR3-negative and CXCR3-positive naive CD8 T cells. The wider study: Some 150 million TRB reads in total, about 1.5 +/- 0.3 million per library.

About this clonotype: The target antigen is unknown.

General observations from the study: Comparison of naive cells showed more hydrophobic TRB CDR3s in CXCR3-positive than in CXCR3-negative naive cells. After cryopreservation, expression of CXCR3 was partially reduced, and most assays were run with fresh PBMCs. Memory cells showed distinct TRBV-TRBJ patterns, while the two naive subsets matched.

Germline assignment: CDR1 MDHEN and CDR2 SYDVKM. This CDR3 spans 12 amino acids. The TRB cDNA libraries were prepared by 5' RACE with UMI labels. TCRdb reprocessed the 5' RACE reads and stores each CDR3 protein as one record, lacking DNA. The sample table sets out tens of thousands of distinct CDR3 sequences. What was sequenced was naive CXCR3- CD8+ T cells from blood. The subset was: CD45RO-CCR7+CD27+CD95- naive CD8+ T cells lacking CXCR3 (TNR3-). The V gene is TRBV28, the J gene TRBJ1-1; TCRdb gives TRBD1 as the D gene, but with no DNA this cannot be confirmed. The clonotype was recovered from a human donor in good health. Some clones in this sample may be carry-over from other donors' samples. CDR3: CASRYRGVEAFF.